The entry below gives a single TCR beta chain sequence along with its context. Its antigen is undetermined. Investigators prepared the TCR beta libraries by applying iRepertoire HTBI primers and Arm-PCR of CDR3 regions. TCRdb re-derived calls from the multiplex PCR reads in MiXCR, one entry per CDR3 protein. The profile covers about 240,000 distinct CDR3 sequences, with 20% to 25% appearing a single time and 11% to 15% taken by the ten largest. The data belong to a study of regulatory T cells in long-lasting Graves disease. Germline V gives CDR1 MDHEN, CDR2 SYDVKM. J lost 0 bases, V lost 6 bases, and 20 bases had no gene match. The CDR3 has 19 residues. Whole-study findings and limits: Whereas about a thousand public clonotypes were shared by new patients, persistent patients shared more, at under 3,000.

Time point specified: newly diagnosed GD, antithyroid drugs for less than 3 months. RNA extracted from PBMCs served as the sequencing template. Patients were from an endocrinology department in Xi'an, China. The sample was peripheral blood mononuclear cells (PBMCs), taken at new diagnosis, from a patient treated with antithyroid drugs. The receptor was isolated from a female donor with Graves disease. The chain combines TRBV28 with TRBJ2-7; 7 bases are a match to TRBD2. The CDR3: CASSSLYLGTTALSYEQYF. In DNA, the CDR3 is TGTGCCAGCAGCTCACTGTACCTCGGGACTACCGCTCTCTCCTACGAGCAGTACTTC. The whole variable domain, filled in from reference TRBV28 and TRBJ2-7, reads DVKVTQSSRYLVKRTGEKVFLECVQDMDHENMFWYRQDPGLGLRLIYFSYDVKMKEKGDIPEGYSVSREKKERFSLILESASTNQTSMYLCASSSLYLGTTALSYEQYFGPGTRLTVT.